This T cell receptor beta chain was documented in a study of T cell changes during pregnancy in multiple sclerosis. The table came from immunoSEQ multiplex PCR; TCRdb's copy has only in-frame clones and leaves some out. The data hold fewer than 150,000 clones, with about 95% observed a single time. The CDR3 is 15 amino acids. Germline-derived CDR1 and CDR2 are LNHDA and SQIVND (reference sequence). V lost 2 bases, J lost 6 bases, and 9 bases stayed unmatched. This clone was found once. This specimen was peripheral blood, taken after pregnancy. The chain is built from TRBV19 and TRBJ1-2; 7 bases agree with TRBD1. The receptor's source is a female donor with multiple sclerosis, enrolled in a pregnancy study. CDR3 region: CASSIKGARLNGYTF. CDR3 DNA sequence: TGTGCCAGTAGTATAAAGGGGGCGCGTTTAAATGGCTACACCTTC.